This is a list of T cell receptor beta chains from one sample in a study of blood T cells in healthy people across ages. TCRdb reprocessed the 5' RACE reads via MiXCR and lists one record per CDR3 protein. The sample holds 450,000 to 700,000 distinct CDR3 sequences; 27% are singletons and the top ten take 18%. The sequencing input was blood. Receptor source: a woman in her 70s in good health. CDR3s include the opening cysteine and the closing phenylalanine or tryptophan. The D gene is left open where the match is weak. Expanded clones are given a class, and other clones once, few, many or no size at all.

CDR3aa: CASSLGTGTEQCF
CDR3nt: TGTGCCAGCAGCTTAGGGACAGGCACCGAGCAGTGCTTC
j_gene: TRBJ2-7
v_gene: TRBV11-2
d_gene: TRBD1
len: 13
abundance: NA

CDR3aa: CASSQEWGRVTDTQYF
CDR3nt: TGTGCCAGCAGCCAAGAATGGGGCAGGGTTACAGATACGCAGTATTTT
j_gene: TRBJ2-3
v_gene: TRBV14
d_gene: NA
len: 16
abundance: NA

CDR3aa: CASSLGQAWGQETQYF
CDR3nt: TGCGCCAGCAGCTTGGGGCAGGCCTGGGGGCAAGAGACCCAGTACTTC
j_gene: TRBJ2-5
v_gene: TRBV5-1
d_gene: NA
len: 16
abundance: NA

CDR3aa: CSAASGGLLYTEAFF
CDR3nt: TGCAGTGCTGCTTCAGGGGGCTTGTTGTACACTGAAGCTTTCTTT
j_gene: TRBJ1-1
v_gene: TRBV20-1
d_gene: TRBD1
len: 15
abundance: NA

CDR3aa: CASSQDLGGAYEQYF
CDR3nt: TGTGCCAGCAGCCAAGATCTCGGGGGGGCCTACGAGCAGTACTTC
j_gene: TRBJ2-7
v_gene: TRBV4-2
d_gene: TRBD2
len: 15
abundance: NA

CDR3aa: CASSLFPGETQYF
CDR3nt: TGTGCCAGCAGCTTATTTCCTGGGGAGACCCAGTACTTC
j_gene: TRBJ2-5
v_gene: TRBV7-2
d_gene: NA
len: 13
abundance: few

CDR3aa: CASRNGQGAYGYTF
CDR3nt: TGTGCCAGCAGAAACGGACAGGGGGCCTATGGCTACACCTTC
j_gene: TRBJ1-2
v_gene: TRBV27
d_gene: TRBD1
len: 14
abundance: few

CDR3aa: CASSFFQGEGETQYF
CDR3nt: TGTGCCAGCAGTTTTTTTCAGGGAGAGGGTGAGACCCAGTACTTC
j_gene: TRBJ2-5
v_gene: TRBV12-3/TRBV12-4
d_gene: NA
len: 15
abundance: few

CDR3aa: CASSMLGSYNEQFF
CDR3nt: TGTGCCAGCAGTATGCTAGGCTCCTACAATGAGCAGTTCTTC
j_gene: TRBJ2-1
v_gene: TRBV28
d_gene: NA
len: 14
abundance: once

CDR3aa: CATSDGTGSYGYTF
CDR3nt: TGTGCCACCAGTGATGGCACAGGGAGCTATGGCTACACCTTC
j_gene: TRBJ1-2
v_gene: TRBV24-1
d_gene: NA
len: 14
abundance: NA

CDR3aa: CSAIPNRDYHYNEQFF
CDR3nt: TGCAGTGCTATCCCTAACCGGGACTATCACTACAATGAGCAGTTCTTC
j_gene: TRBJ2-1
v_gene: TRBV20-1
d_gene: TRBD2
len: 16
abundance: NA

CDR3aa: CASSQSPRGVEKLFF
CDR3nt: TGTGCCAGCAGCCAGTCCCCCAGAGGGGTTGAAAAACTGTTTTTT
j_gene: TRBJ1-4
v_gene: TRBV7-2
d_gene: NA
len: 15
abundance: few

CDR3aa: CASSETHTGRETQYF
CDR3nt: TGTGCCAGCAGTGAAACTCACACGGGAAGGGAGACCCAGTACTTC
j_gene: TRBJ2-5
v_gene: TRBV2
d_gene: NA
len: 15
abundance: NA

CDR3aa: CASSEDGTVWGELFF
CDR3nt: TGTGCCAGCAGTGAGGACGGGACCGTTTGGGGGGAGCTGTTTTTT
j_gene: TRBJ2-2
v_gene: TRBV25-1
d_gene: NA
len: 15
abundance: NA

CDR3aa: CASSTQTGGSLEPYEQYF
CDR3nt: TGCGCCAGCAGCACCCAGACAGGGGGCTCCCTAGAACCCTACGAGCAGTACTTC
j_gene: TRBJ2-7
v_gene: TRBV5-1
d_gene: TRBD1
len: 18
abundance: NA

CDR3aa: CASSPSGGGLGNEQFF
CDR3nt: TGTGCCAGCTCCCCAAGTGGGGGGGGCTTGGGCAATGAGCAGTTCTTC
j_gene: TRBJ2-1
v_gene: TRBV7-2
d_gene: NA
len: 16
abundance: NA

CDR3aa: CASSLAGEANRYGYTF
CDR3nt: TGCGCCAGCAGCTTGGCGGGTGAAGCTAACCGGTATGGCTACACCTTC
j_gene: TRBJ1-2
v_gene: TRBV5-1
d_gene: NA
len: 16
abundance: few

CDR3aa: CASSWTGYQPQHF
CDR3nt: TGTGCCAGCAGTTGGACGGGTTACCAGCCCCAGCATTTT
j_gene: TRBJ1-5
v_gene: TRBV6-2/TRBV6-3
d_gene: NA
len: 13
abundance: NA

CDR3aa: CTSSDNEQFF
CDR3nt: TGTACCAGCAGCGACAATGAGCAGTTCTTC
j_gene: TRBJ2-1
v_gene: TRBV7-8
d_gene: NA
len: 10
abundance: NA

CDR3aa: CSASRTKLKDTQYF
CDR3nt: TGCAGTGCTAGTCGGACTAAGCTCAAAGATACGCAGTATTTT
j_gene: TRBJ2-3
v_gene: TRBV20-1
d_gene: NA
len: 14
abundance: few

CDR3aa: CASSAEGSGQTQYF
CDR3nt: TGTGCCAGCAGTGCCGAGGGGTCAGGTCAGACCCAGTACTTC
j_gene: TRBJ2-5
v_gene: TRBV2
d_gene: NA
len: 14
abundance: many

CDR3aa: CASSFYPGGNQPQHF
CDR3nt: TGTGCCAGCAGCTTTTATCCCGGGGGCAATCAGCCCCAGCATTTT
j_gene: TRBJ1-5
v_gene: TRBV7-2
d_gene: NA
len: 15
abundance: NA

CDR3aa: CASSSSDWEGYTF
CDR3nt: TGTGCCAGCAGCTCGTCGGACTGGGAGGGCTACACCTTC
j_gene: TRBJ1-2
v_gene: TRBV7-9
d_gene: NA
len: 13
abundance: NA

CDR3aa: CASSLRGGDGAETQYF
CDR3nt: TGTGCCAGCAGCTTACGCGGGGGGGACGGTGCAGAGACCCAGTACTTC
j_gene: TRBJ2-5
v_gene: TRBV7-9
d_gene: TRBD2
len: 16
abundance: NA

CDR3aa: CAISESSSGQSTDTQYF
CDR3nt: TGTGCCATCAGTGAGTCGAGTTCGGGACAGTCTACAGATACGCAGTATTTT
j_gene: TRBJ2-3
v_gene: TRBV10-3
d_gene: TRBD1
len: 17
abundance: few

CDR3aa: CASSQVDRAETQYF
CDR3nt: TGTGCCAGCAGCCAAGTCGACAGGGCAGAGACCCAGTACTTC
j_gene: TRBJ2-5
v_gene: TRBV4-2
d_gene: TRBD1
len: 14
abundance: many

CDR3aa: CASSYSAVYPNTEAFF
CDR3nt: TGTGCCAGCAGTTACTCTGCCGTGTATCCGAACACTGAAGCTTTCTTT
j_gene: TRBJ1-1
v_gene: TRBV6-2/TRBV6-3
d_gene: NA
len: 16
abundance: few

CDR3aa: CASRERGGLETQYF
CDR3nt: TGTGCCAGTAGGGAGCGGGGGGGCTTAGAGACCCAGTACTTC
j_gene: TRBJ2-5
v_gene: TRBV7-8
d_gene: TRBD2
len: 14
abundance: few

CDR3aa: CSARVGQGFSNQPQHF
CDR3nt: TGCAGTGCTAGAGTTGGACAGGGGTTTAGCAATCAGCCCCAGCATTTT
j_gene: TRBJ1-5
v_gene: TRBV20-1
d_gene: TRBD1
len: 16
abundance: many

CDR3aa: CASSPREYTQYF
CDR3nt: TGTGCCAGCAGCCCACGGGAGTACACGCAGTATTTT
j_gene: TRBJ2-3
v_gene: TRBV5-5
d_gene: NA
len: 12
abundance: NA

CDR3aa: CASSLAAPGVGGNTIYF
CDR3nt: TGTGCCAGCAGCTTAGCGGCGCCAGGGGTAGGAGGAAACACCATATATTTT
j_gene: TRBJ1-3
v_gene: TRBV7-2
d_gene: NA
len: 17
abundance: few

CDR3aa: CASRKQGSGNQPQHF
CDR3nt: TGTGCCAGCAGGAAACAGGGCTCGGGCAATCAGCCCCAGCATTTT
j_gene: TRBJ1-5
v_gene: TRBV5-6
d_gene: NA
len: 15
abundance: NA

CDR3aa: CAISETVQSSEQYF
CDR3nt: TGTGCCATCAGTGAGACAGTTCAGTCGAGCGAGCAGTACTTC
j_gene: TRBJ2-7
v_gene: TRBV10-3
d_gene: NA
len: 14
abundance: NA

CDR3aa: CASSSGQGLAFF
CDR3nt: TGTGCCAGCAGCTCCGGACAGGGCTTAGCTTTCTTT
j_gene: TRBJ1-1
v_gene: TRBV12-3/TRBV12-4
d_gene: TRBD1
len: 12
abundance: NA

CDR3aa: CASSFDRGLTEAFF
CDR3nt: TGTGCCAGCAGCTTTGACAGGGGGCTTACTGAAGCTTTCTTT
j_gene: TRBJ1-1
v_gene: TRBV7-9
d_gene: TRBD1
len: 14
abundance: NA

CDR3aa: CASSRSPGPYGYTF
CDR3nt: TGCGCCAGCAGCCGGAGCCCCGGGCCATATGGCTACACCTTC
j_gene: TRBJ1-2
v_gene: TRBV4-3
d_gene: NA
len: 14
abundance: few

CDR3aa: CASRRRQQGHEQYF
CDR3nt: TGTGCCAGCAGACGCAGGCAACAGGGCCACGAGCAGTACTTC
j_gene: TRBJ2-7
v_gene: TRBV6-5
d_gene: NA
len: 14
abundance: NA

CDR3aa: CASSTGPGKGYTF
CDR3nt: TGTGCCAGCAGCACCGGACCGGGGAAAGGCTACACCTTC
j_gene: TRBJ1-2
v_gene: TRBV7-2
d_gene: NA
len: 13
abundance: NA

CDR3aa: CASSLVSGNSYEQYF
CDR3nt: TGCGCCAGCAGCTTGGTGTCGGGGAACTCCTACGAGCAGTACTTC
j_gene: TRBJ2-7
v_gene: TRBV5-1
d_gene: NA
len: 15
abundance: NA

CDR3aa: CSARSTSGGSHEQYF
CDR3nt: TGCAGTGCTAGATCTACTAGCGGGGGTTCACACGAGCAGTACTTC
j_gene: TRBJ2-7
v_gene: TRBV20-1
d_gene: TRBD2
len: 15
abundance: NA

CDR3aa: CASANTIGGVGTQYF
CDR3nt: TGCGCCAGCGCCAACACGATAGGCGGAGTAGGTACGCAGTATTTT
j_gene: TRBJ2-3
v_gene: TRBV5-1
d_gene: NA
len: 15
abundance: NA

CDR3aa: CTSIWVDYGYTF
CDR3nt: TGTACCAGCATCTGGGTAGACTATGGCTACACCTTC
j_gene: TRBJ1-2
v_gene: TRBV7-9
d_gene: NA
len: 12
abundance: NA